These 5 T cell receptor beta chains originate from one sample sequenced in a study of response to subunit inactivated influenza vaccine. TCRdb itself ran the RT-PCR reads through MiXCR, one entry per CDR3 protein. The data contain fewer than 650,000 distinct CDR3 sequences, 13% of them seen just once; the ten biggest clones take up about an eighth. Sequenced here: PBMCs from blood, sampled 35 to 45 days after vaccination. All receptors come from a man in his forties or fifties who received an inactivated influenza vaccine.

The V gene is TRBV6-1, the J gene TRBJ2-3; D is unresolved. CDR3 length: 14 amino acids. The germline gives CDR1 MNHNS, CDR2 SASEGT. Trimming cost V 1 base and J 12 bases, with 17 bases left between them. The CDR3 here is CASSEVGTVAQQYF. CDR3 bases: TGTGCCAGCAGTGAAGTAGGAACAGTCGCCCAACAGTATTTT.

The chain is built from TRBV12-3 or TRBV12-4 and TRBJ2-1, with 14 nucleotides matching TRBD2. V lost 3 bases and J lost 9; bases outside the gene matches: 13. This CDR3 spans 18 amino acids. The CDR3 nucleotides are TGTGCCAGCAGTTTGATTGTCAGGGGACTAGCGGGAGCCGGTGAGCAGTTCTTC. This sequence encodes CASSLIVRGLAGAGEQFF.

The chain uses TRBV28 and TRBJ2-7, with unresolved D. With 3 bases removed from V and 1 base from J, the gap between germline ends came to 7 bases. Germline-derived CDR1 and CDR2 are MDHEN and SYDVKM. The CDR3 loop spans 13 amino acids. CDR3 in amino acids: CASSFIRSYEQYF. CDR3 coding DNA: TGTGCCAGCAGTTTCATTAGGTCCTACGAGCAGTACTTC.

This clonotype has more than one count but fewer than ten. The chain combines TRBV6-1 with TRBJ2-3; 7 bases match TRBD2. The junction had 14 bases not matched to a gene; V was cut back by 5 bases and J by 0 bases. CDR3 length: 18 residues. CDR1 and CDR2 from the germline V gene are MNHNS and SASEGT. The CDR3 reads CASSPSWAGETSTDTQYF. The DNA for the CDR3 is TGTGCCAGCAGTCCATCTTGGGCGGGGGAAACTAGCACAGATACGCAGTATTTT.

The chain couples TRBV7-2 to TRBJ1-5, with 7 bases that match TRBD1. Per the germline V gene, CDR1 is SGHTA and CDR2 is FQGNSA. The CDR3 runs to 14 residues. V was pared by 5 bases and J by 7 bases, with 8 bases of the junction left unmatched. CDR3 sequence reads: CASSQDRTVQPQHF. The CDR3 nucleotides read TGTGCCAGCAGCCAGGACAGGACGGTGCAGCCCCAGCATTTT. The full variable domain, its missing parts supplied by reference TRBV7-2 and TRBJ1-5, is GAGVSQSPSNKVTEKGKDVELRCDPISGHTALYWYRQSLGQGLEFLIYFQGNSAPDKSGLPSDRFSAERTGGSVSTLTIQRTQQEDSAVYLCASSQDRTVQPQHFGDGTRLSIL.